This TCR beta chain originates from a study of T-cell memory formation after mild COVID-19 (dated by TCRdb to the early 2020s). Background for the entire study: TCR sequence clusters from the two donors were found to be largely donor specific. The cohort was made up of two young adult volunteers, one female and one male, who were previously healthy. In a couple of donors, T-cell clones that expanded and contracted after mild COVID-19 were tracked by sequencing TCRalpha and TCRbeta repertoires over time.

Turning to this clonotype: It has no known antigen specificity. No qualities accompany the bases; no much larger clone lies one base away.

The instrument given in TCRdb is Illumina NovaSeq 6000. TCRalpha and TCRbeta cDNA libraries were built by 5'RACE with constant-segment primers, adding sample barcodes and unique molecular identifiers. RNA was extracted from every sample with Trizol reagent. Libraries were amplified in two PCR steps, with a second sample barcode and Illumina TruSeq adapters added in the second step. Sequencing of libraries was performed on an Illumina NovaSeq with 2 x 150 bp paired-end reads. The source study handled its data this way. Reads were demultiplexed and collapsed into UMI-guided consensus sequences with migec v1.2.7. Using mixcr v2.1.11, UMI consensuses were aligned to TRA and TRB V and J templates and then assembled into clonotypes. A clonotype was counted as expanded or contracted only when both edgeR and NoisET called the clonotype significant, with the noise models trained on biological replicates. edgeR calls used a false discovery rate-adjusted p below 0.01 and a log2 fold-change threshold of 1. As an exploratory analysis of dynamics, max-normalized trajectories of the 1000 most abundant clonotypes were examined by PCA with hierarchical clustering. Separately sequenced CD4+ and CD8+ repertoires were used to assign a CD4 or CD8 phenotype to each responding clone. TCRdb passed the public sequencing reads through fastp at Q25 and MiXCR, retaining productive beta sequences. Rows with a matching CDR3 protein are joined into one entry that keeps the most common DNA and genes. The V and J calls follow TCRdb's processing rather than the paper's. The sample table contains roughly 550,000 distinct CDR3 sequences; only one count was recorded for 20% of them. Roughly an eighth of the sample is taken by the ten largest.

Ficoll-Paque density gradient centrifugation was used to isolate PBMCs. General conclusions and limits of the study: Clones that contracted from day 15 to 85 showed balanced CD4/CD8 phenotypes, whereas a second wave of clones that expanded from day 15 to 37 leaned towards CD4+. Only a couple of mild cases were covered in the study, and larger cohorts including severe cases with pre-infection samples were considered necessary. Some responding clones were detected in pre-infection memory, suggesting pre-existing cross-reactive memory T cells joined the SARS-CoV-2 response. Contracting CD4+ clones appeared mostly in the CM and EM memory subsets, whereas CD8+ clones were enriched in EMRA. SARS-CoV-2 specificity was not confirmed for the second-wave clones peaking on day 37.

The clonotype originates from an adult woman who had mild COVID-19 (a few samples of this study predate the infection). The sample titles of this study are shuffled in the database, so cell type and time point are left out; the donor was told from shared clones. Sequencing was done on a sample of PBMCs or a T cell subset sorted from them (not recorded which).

At the DNA level, the sequence is TGCGCCAGCAGCCTTAAGGGGAATGAGCAGTTCTTC. Translated, this is CASSLKGNEQFF. The sequence joins TRBV4-1 to TRBJ2-1, with a weak D call of TRBD1 (5 bases match). V is cut by 4 bases and J by 7 bases, and the space between the germline ends is 8 bases. The CDR3 runs 12 residues from the cysteine to the phenylalanine. Of all the DNA, just the CDR3 is kept, 36 bases in frame from base 1. For CDR1 and CDR2, the germline V gene lists MGHRA and YSYEKL.